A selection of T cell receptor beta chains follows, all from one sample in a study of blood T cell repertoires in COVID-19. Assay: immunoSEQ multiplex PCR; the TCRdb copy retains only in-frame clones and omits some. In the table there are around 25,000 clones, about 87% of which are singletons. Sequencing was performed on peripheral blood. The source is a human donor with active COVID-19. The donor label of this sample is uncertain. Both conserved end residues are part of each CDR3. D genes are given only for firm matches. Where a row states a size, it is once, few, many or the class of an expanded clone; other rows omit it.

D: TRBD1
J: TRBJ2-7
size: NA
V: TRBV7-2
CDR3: CASSERQGTTYEQYF
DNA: TGTGCCAGCAGCGAGCGACAGGGGACGACCTACGAGCAGTACTTC

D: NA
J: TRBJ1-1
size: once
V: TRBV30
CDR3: CAWAGERTTEAFF
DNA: TGTGCCTGGGCAGGGGAGCGAACAACTGAAGCTTTCTTT

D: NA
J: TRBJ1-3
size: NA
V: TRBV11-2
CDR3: CASSQRQASGNTIYF
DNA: TGTGCCAGCAGCCAGAGACAGGCCTCTGGAAACACCATATATTTT

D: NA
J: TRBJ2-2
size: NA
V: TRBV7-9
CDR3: CASSLLASAGELFF
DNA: TGTGCCAGCAGCTTACTAGCCAGCGCCGGGGAGCTGTTTTTT

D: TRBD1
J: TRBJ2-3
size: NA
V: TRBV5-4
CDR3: CASSGGTGQDTQYF
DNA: TGTGCCAGCAGCGGTGGGACAGGGCAAGATACGCAGTATTTT

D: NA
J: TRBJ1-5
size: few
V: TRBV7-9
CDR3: CASSLLGDNQPQHF
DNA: TGTGCCAGCAGCCTTCTAGGAGACAATCAGCCCCAGCATTTT

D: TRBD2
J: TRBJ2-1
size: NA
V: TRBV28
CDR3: CASSLGGEGSYNEQFF
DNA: TGTGCCAGCAGCCTCGGGGGGGAGGGATCTTACAATGAGCAGTTCTTC

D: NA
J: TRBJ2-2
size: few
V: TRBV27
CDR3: CASSPANLGELFF
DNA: TGTGCCAGCAGCCCAGCGAACCTCGGGGAGCTGTTTTTT

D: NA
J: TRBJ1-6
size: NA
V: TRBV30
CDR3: CAWSVTENSPLHF
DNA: TGTGCCTGGAGTGTAACAGAAAATTCACCCCTCCACTTT

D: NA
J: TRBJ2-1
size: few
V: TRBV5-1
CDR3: CASNDSGNEQFF
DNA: TGCGCCAGCAACGATTCCGGCAATGAGCAGTTCTTC

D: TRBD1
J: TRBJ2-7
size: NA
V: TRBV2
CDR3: CATRDRASYEQYF
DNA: TGTGCCACGCGGGACAGGGCATCCTACGAGCAGTACTTC

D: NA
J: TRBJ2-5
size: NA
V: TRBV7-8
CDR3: CASSEGPRTGKKETQYF
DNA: TGTGCCAGCAGCGAAGGTCCCCGTACGGGGAAGAAAGAGACCCAGTACTTC

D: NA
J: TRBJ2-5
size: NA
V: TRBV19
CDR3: CASSIDRVRVETQYF
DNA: TGTGCCAGTAGTATAGATCGGGTCAGGGTAGAGACCCAGTACTTC

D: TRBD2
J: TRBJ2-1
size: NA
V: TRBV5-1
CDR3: CASSLSGGVYNEQFF
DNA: TGCGCCAGCAGCCTGAGCGGGGGGGTTTACAATGAGCAGTTCTTC

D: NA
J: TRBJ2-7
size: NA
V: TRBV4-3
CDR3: CASSQDLGAYSYEQYF
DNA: TGCGCCAGCAGCCAAGATCTTGGGGCATACTCCTACGAGCAGTACTTC

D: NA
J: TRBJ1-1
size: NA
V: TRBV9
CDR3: CASSVGGGMNTEAFF
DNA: TGTGCCAGCAGCGTAGGTGGGGGCATGAACACTGAAGCTTTCTTT

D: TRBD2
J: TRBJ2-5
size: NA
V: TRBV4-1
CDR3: CASSQVGGRADLETQYF
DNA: TGCGCCAGCAGCCAAGTCGGTGGGAGGGCCGACCTAGAGACCCAGTACTTC

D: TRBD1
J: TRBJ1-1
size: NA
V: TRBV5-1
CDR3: CASSYSSGGSEAFF
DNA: TGCGCCAGCAGCTACTCCTCAGGGGGCTCTGAAGCTTTCTTT

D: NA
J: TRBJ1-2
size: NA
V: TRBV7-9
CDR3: CASSLLTTGNYGYTF
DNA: TGTGCCAGCAGCCTCCTCACGACCGGGAACTATGGCTACACCTTC

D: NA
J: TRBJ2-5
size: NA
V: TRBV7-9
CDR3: CASSLRLLETQYF
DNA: TGTGCCAGCAGCTTGCGACTTCTAGAGACCCAGTACTTC

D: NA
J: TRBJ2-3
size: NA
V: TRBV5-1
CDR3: CASSLSGFTDTQYF
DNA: TGCGCCAGCAGCTTGTCAGGGTTTACAGATACGCAGTATTTT

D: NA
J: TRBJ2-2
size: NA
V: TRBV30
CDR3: CAWSLGLSLGELFF
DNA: TGTGCCTGGAGTTTGGGGCTCTCTCTCGGGGAGCTGTTTTTT

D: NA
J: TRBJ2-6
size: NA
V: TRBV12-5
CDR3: CASGLLDVLTF
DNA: TGTGCTAGTGGTTTACTGGACGTCCTGACTTTC

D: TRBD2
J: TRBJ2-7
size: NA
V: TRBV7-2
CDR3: CASSAGLAGSYEQYF
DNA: TGTGCCAGCAGCGCTGGACTAGCGGGAAGCTACGAGCAGTACTTC

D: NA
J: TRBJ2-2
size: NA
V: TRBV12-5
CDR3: CASGLRQIIAGELFF
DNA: TGTGCTAGTGGTTTGCGACAGATAATCGCCGGGGAGCTGTTTTTT

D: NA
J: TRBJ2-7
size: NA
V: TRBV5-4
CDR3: CASRLFPTYEQYF
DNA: TGTGCCAGCAGACTTTTTCCCACCTACGAGCAGTACTTC

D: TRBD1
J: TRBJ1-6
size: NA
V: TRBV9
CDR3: CASSVEGAAGSPLHF
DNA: TGTGCCAGCAGCGTAGAGGGGGCAGCGGGTTCACCCCTCCACTTT

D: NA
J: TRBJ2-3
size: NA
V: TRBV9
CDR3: CASSVEGAATDTQYF
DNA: TGTGCCAGCAGCGTAGAAGGGGCGGCCACAGATACGCAGTATTTT

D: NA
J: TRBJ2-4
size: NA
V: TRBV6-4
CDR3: CATYPGGAKNIQYF
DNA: TGTGCCACCTACCCCGGCGGGGCCAAAAACATTCAGTACTTC

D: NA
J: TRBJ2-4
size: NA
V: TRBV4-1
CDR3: CASSQRELVVVKNIQYF
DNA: TGCGCCAGCAGCCAAAGGGAACTAGTAGTAGTCAAAAACATTCAGTACTTC

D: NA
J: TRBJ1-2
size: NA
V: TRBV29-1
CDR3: CSVDETVVSGYTF
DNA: TGCAGCGTTGATGAGACAGTCGTTAGTGGCTACACCTTC

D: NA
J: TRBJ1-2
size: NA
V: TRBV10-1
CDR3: CASSESPWEYGYTF
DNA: TGCGCCAGCAGTGAGAGTCCCTGGGAGTATGGCTACACCTTC

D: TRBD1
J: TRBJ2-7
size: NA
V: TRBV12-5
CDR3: CASSDRGNEQYF
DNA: TGTGCTAGTTCTGACAGGGGGAACGAGCAGTACTTC

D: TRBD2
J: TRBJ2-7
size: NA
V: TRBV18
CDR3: CASSPQRGAYEQYF
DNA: TGTGCCAGCTCACCTCAACGGGGGGCCTACGAGCAGTACTTC

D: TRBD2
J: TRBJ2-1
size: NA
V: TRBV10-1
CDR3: CASSETFIAGEDEQFF
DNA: TGCGCCAGCAGTGAAACTTTTATAGCGGGGGAGGATGAGCAGTTCTTC

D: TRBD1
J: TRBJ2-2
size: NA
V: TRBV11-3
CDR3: CASSLGDRGSGELFF
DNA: TGTGCCAGCAGCTTAGGGGACAGGGGCTCCGGGGAGCTGTTTTTT

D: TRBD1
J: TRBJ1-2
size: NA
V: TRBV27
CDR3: CASRAPGQGPNYGYTF
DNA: TGTGCCAGCAGGGCCCCGGGACAGGGGCCTAACTATGGCTACACCTTC

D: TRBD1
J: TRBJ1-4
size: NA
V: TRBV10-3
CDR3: CAISEGTGGSEKLFF
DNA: TGTGCCATCAGTGAGGGGACAGGGGGCAGTGAAAAACTGTTTTTT

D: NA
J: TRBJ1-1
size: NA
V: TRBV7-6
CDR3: CASSEWGGTEAFF
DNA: TGTGCCAGCAGCGAGTGGGGGGGCACTGAAGCTTTCTTT

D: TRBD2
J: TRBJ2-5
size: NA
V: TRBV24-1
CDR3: CATSRGGGAGTQYF
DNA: TGTGCCACCAGTCGAGGCGGGGGGGCCGGGACCCAGTACTTC

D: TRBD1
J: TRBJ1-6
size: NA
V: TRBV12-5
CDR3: CVSGHTGQGYNSPLHF
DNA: TGTGTTAGTGGCCACACCGGACAGGGCTATAATTCACCCCTCCACTTT

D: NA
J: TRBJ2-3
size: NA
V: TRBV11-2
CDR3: CASSPSNQDTQYF
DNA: TGTGCCAGCAGCCCTAGTAACCAAGATACGCAGTATTTT

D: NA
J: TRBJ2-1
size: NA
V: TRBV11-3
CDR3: CATSWSTGDFYNEQFF
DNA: TGTGCCACCTCATGGAGTACAGGAGACTTTTACAATGAGCAGTTCTTC

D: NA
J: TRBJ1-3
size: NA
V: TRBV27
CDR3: CASSLSMGLSGNTIYF
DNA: TGTGCCAGCAGTTTAAGCATGGGACTCTCTGGAAACACCATATATTTT

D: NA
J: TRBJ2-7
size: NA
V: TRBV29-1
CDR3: CSVPRDLGSYEQYF
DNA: TGCAGCGTTCCGCGGGACCTGGGCTCCTACGAGCAGTACTTC

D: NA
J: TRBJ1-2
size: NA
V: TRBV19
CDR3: CASSPQGNGYTF
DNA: TGTGCCAGTAGTCCACAGGGAAATGGCTACACCTTC

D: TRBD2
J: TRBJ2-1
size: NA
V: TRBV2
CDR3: CASSLASGGIIYNEQFF
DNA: TGTGCCAGCAGTCTCGCTAGCGGGGGCATTATCTACAATGAGCAGTTCTTC

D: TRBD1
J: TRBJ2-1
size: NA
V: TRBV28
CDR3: CASSPQGTGGTWEQFF
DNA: TGTGCCAGCAGCCCTCAGGGGACAGGGGGTACGTGGGAGCAGTTCTTC

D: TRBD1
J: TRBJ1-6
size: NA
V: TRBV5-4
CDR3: CASSPHRDRGPYNSPLHF
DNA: TGTGCCAGCAGCCCACACCGGGACAGGGGGCCGTATAATTCACCCCTCCACTTT

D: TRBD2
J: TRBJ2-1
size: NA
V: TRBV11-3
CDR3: CASSSKLAGGYNEQFF
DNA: TGTGCCAGCAGCTCGAAACTAGCGGGAGGCTACAATGAGCAGTTCTTC

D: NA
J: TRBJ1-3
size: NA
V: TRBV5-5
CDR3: CASSLASRISGNTIYF
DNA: TGTGCCAGCAGCTTGGCCTCGCGGATCTCTGGAAACACCATATATTTT